The clone carrying this TCR beta chain has ten or more counts. Its matching antigen is unknown. For TCR beta, libraries came from iRepertoire HTBI primers and Arm-PCR of CDR3 regions. In TCRdb, the multiplex PCR reads were re-called with MiXCR into one record per CDR3 protein. The data show approximately 350,000 distinct CDR3 sequences, about a sixth seen once. The time point denotes: newly diagnosed GD, antithyroid drugs for less than 3 months. The TCR library was prepared using RNA isolated from PBMCs. Into tubes containing EDTA, approximately 8.9 milliliters of peripheral blood were drawn. The source of the sample is a study of regulatory T cells in long-lasting Graves disease. Findings and caveats of the study: Segments TRBV28, TRBJ1-2 and TRBJ2-5 showed preferential usage in persistent disease. For persistent Graves' patients, TCR diversity was lower than for newly diagnosed ones.

Germline V gene data show CDR1 as SGHNT and CDR2 as YENEEA. Trimming pared 4 bases from V and 0 bases from J, leaving 12 bases between. This CDR3 has 16 residues. These data were likewise used in another study, on T cells in Graves' hyperthyroidism and ophthalmopathy. According to that study: Ophthalmopathy, which appeared later, was predicted by the model a median around 6.5 months before onset.

This specimen consisted of peripheral blood mononuclear cells (PBMCs), obtained at new diagnosis, from a patient treated with antithyroid drugs. This TCR was recovered from a middle-aged man with Graves disease. The chain couples TRBV11-3 to TRBJ1-4; tentative D call: TRBD1 (5 bases). CDR3 DNA sequence: TGTGCCAGCAGCTCTCGCGGGGGGGCAACTAATGAAAAACTGTTTTTT. This gives the protein CASSSRGGATNEKLFF.